This T cell receptor beta chain was recovered during a study of spatial heterogeneity in lung cancer. TCRdb re-derived calls from the 5' RACE reads in MiXCR, one entry per CDR3 protein. The sample has about 78,000 distinct CDR3 sequences; 7% to 9% are singletons. Study-wide results and limits: Compared with follow-up, resection was when ubiquitous expanded tumor TCRs appeared in blood more.

Time point denoted: sample taken at primary tumor resection. This clonotype was counted only a few times. No antigen is known for it. The sequences come from PBMCs, collected at surgery. The TCR comes from a male donor with early-stage non-small cell lung cancer.

The CDR3 DNA reads as TGTGCCAGCAGCACACAAGGACAGAGTTCTGGGGCCAACGTCCTGACTTTC. Its protein is CASSTQGQSSGANVLTF. This chain uses TRBV7-3 with TRBJ2-6; D perhaps matches TRBD1 (6 bases). This CDR3 region has 17 residues. Germline CDR1 reads SGHTA; CDR2 reads FQGTGA. Trimming took off 5 bases at V and 1 base at J, with 15 bases between the two ends.